The 7 T cell receptor beta chains listed next were all sequenced from one sample in a study of blood T cell repertoires in COVID-19. Generated by immunoSEQ multiplex PCR, the TCRdb table keeps only in-frame clones and is missing some. The sample records about 120,000 clones, about four fifths being singletons. Source material: peripheral blood. These receptors originate from a man in his sixties with acute or convalescent COVID-19.

The chain links TRBV28 to TRBJ1-2; 11 nucleotides agree with TRBD1. The V gene end was trimmed by 5 bases and the J gene end by 7 bases; junction bases not matched to a gene: 6. Germline V gives CDR1 MDHEN, CDR2 SYDVKM. The CDR3 spans 14 residues. This chain's CDR3 is CASSLGTGGGGYTF. The CDR3 region has the DNA TGTGCCAGCAGTCTCGGGACAGGGGGGGGTGGCTACACCTTC.

The table lists this clone with a count of one. The chain has TRBV6-5 and TRBJ1-5; D ambiguous. V lost 8 bases and J 0 bases, leaving 11 bases between the germline ends. Per the germline V gene, CDR1 is MNHEY and CDR2 is SVGAGI. The CDR3 spans 14 residues. The DNA for the CDR3 is TGTGCCAGCCGCCTGGAGTATAGCAATCAGCCCCAGCATTTT. Protein product: CASRLEYSNQPQHF.

This chain uses TRBV19 with TRBJ1-5; 8 bases line up with TRBD1. Germline loops: CDR1 LNHDA, CDR2 SQIVND (reference sequence). The CDR3 runs to 14 residues. V gave up 7 bases and J gave up 7 bases; unmatched junction bases: 9. The CDR3 protein is CASKDRDLGQPQHF. The CDR3 nucleotides are TGTGCCAGTAAGGACAGGGACCTTGGACAGCCCCAGCATTTT.

This chain joins TRBV24-1 and TRBJ1-5; the D gene is possibly TRBD1 (5 bases). Germline V gives CDR1 KGHDR, CDR2 SFDVKD. This CDR3 is 15 amino acids long. Trimming took 4 bases from V and 7 from J, leaving 16 bases between them. CDR3 sequence reads: CATSEGRAVEQPQHF. The CDR3 DNA reads TGTGCCACCAGTGAGGGCAGGGCAGTTGAACAGCCCCAGCATTTT.

V usage is TRBV5-4 and J usage is TRBJ1-2, with TRBD1 matching over 8 bases. Germline V lookup: CDR1 SGHNT, CDR2 YYREEE (reference sequence). The V and J ends lost 2 bases and 8 bases, in that order; junction bases with no gene match: 2. The CDR3 covers 12 residues. CDR3 nucleotides: TGTGCCAGCAGCTTACAGGGGGTAGGCTACACCTTC. It encodes CASSLQGVGYTF.

This clone was counted a few times. V usage is TRBV19 and J usage is TRBJ2-5; 9 nucleotides match TRBD2. The length of the CDR3 is 16 residues. V was pared by 3 bases and J by 5 bases, with 10 bases of the junction left unmatched. The germline V gene has CDR1 LNHDA and CDR2 SQIVND (reference sequence). This CDR3 is CASSIFKGSGSETQYF. CDR3 nucleotide sequence: TGTGCCAGTAGTATCTTTAAGGGTAGCGGGAGTGAGACCCAGTACTTC.

This chain uses TRBV10-3 with TRBJ2-1; 9 nucleotides line up with TRBD2. The CDR3 spans 21 residues. With 0 bases clipped from V and 2 bases from J, the junction kept 17 bases outside the gene matches. Germline CDR1 is ENHRY and CDR2 is SYGVKD. CDR3 residues: CAISESVAAGWSGRTYNEQFF. For the CDR3, the DNA is TGTGCCATCAGTGAGTCGGTGGCAGCGGGGTGGAGCGGGAGGACCTACAATGAGCAGTTCTTC.